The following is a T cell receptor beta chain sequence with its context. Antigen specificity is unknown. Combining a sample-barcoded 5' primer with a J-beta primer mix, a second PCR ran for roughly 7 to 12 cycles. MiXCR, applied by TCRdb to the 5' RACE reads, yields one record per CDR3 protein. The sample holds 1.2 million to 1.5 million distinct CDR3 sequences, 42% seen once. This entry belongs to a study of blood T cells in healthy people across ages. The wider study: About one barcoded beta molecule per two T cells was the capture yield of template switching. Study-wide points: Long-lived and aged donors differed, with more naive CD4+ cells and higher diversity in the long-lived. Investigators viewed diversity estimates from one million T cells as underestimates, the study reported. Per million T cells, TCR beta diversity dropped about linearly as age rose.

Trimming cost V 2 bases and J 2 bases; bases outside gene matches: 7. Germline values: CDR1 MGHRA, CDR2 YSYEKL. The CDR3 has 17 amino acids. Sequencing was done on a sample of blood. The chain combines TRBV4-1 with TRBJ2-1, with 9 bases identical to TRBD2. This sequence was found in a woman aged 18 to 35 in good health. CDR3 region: CASSQRLAEGAYNEQFF. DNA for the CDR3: TGCGCCAGCAGCCAAAGACTAGCGGAAGGGGCCTACAATGAGCAGTTCTTC.